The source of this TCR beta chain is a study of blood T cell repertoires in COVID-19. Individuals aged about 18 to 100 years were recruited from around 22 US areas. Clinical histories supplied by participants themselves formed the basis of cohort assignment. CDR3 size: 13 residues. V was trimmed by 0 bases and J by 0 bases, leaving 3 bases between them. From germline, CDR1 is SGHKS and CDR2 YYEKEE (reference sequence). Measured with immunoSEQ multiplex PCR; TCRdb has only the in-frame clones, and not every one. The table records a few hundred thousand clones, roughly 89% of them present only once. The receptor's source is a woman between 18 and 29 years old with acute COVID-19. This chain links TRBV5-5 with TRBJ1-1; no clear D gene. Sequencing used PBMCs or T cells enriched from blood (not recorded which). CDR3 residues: CASSLVVNTEAFF. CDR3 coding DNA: TGTGCCAGCAGCTTGGTAGTGAACACTGAAGCTTTCTTT.